By share, the clone carrying this T cell receptor beta chain counts as medium-sized (0.01 to 0.1%). Between the trimmed V and J ends, which lost 5 bases and 11 bases, there was a span of 11 bases. The CDR3 contains 11 residues. MiXCR was run by TCRdb on the 5' RACE reads, yielding one entry per CDR3 protein. The sample contains about 6,100 distinct CDR3 sequences, about a fifth of which appear only once. This entry belongs to a study of T-cell memory formation after mild COVID-19. This TCR derives from an adult woman who had mild COVID-19 (a few samples of this study predate the infection). Cell type and time point are not known. The rearrangement links TRBV12-3 or TRBV12-4 to TRBJ2-3; the D gene is possibly TRBD1 (6 bases). Sequencing was performed on PBMCs or a T cell subset sorted from them (not recorded which). The CDR3, as DNA: TGTGCCAGCAGTGCCCTGGGACAGCAGTATTTT. Protein product: CASSALGQQYF.